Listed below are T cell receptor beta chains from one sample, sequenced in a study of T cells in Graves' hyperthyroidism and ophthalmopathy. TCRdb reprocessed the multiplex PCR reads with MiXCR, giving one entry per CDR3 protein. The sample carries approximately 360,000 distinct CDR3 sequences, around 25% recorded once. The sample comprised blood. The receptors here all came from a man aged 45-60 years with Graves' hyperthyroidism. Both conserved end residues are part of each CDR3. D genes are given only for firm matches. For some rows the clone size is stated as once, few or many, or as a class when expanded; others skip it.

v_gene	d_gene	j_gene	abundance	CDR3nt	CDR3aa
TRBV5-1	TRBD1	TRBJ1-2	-	TGCGCCAGCAGCTTCGGGGGGACAGGAGGAGCTAACTATGGCTACACCTTC	CASSFGGTGGANYGYTF
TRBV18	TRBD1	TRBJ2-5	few	TGTGCCAGCTCACGGAACCGGGACAGAGAAGAGACCCAGTACTTC	CASSRNRDREETQYF
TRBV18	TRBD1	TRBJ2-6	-	TGTGCCAGCTCACCTGGACAGGGCGGTACTGGGGCCAACGTCCTGACTTTC	CASSPGQGGTGANVLTF
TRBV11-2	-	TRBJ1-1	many	TGTGCCAGCAGCCTAGGGGGGAGTCCTGAAGCTTTCTTT	CASSLGGSPEAFF
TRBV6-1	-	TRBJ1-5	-	TGTGCCACCAAGCCGACAGGTGATAGCAATCAGCCCCAGCATTTT	CATKPTGDSNQPQHF
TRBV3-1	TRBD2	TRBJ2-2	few	TGTGCCAGCAGCCAAACTAGCGGGACTCTATCCGGGGAGCTGTTTTTT	CASSQTSGTLSGELFF
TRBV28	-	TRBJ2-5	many	TGTGCCAGCAGTACCAGCCAAGAGACCCAGTACTTC	CASSTSQETQYF
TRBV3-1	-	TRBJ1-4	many	TGTGCCAGCAGCCAAGATCCCGGCTCTGAAAAACTGTTTTTT	CASSQDPGSEKLFF
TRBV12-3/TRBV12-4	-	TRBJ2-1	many	TGTGCCAGCACCGCGAACTCCTACAATGAGCAGTTCTTC	CASTANSYNEQFF
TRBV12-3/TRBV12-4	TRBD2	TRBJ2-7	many	TGTGCCAGCAGTTTAACTAGCGGGGTCTACGAGCAGTACTTC	CASSLTSGVYEQYF
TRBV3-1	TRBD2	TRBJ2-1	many	TGTGCCAGCAGCCCGGGACTAGCGGGAGGCGATGAGCAGTTCTTC	CASSPGLAGGDEQFF
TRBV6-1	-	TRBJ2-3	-	TGTGCCAGCAACGGGGAGGGTTACAGGGATGCAGATACGCAGTATTTT	CASNGEGYRDADTQYF
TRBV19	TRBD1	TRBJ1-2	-	TGTGCCAGTAGTATCCCCCAGGGGGCGACGACCTATGGCTACACCTTC	CASSIPQGATTYGYTF
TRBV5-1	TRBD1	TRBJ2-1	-	TGCGCCAGCAGCCCCACGACAGGGAACAATGAGCAGTTCTTC	CASSPTTGNNEQFF
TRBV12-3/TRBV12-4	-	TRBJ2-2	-	TGTGCCAGCAGCCAAGCTCACGAGAACACCGGGGAGCTGTTTTTT	CASSQAHENTGELFF
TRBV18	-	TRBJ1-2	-	TGTGCCAGCTCACCACGGGGCATAGGGTACTCTGGCTACACCTTC	CASSPRGIGYSGYTF
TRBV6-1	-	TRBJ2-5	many	TGTGCCAGCATTGGACTCTCCCAAGAGACCCAGTACTTC	CASIGLSQETQYF
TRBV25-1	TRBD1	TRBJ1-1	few	TGTGCCAGCATTGACAGGGGGATAAACACTGAAGCTTTCTTT	CASIDRGINTEAFF
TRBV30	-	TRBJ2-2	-	TGTGCCTCAAACACCGGAACGAACACCGGGGAGCTGTTTTTT	CASNTGTNTGELFF
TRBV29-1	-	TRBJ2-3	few	TGCAGCGTGGGTGGGCCCTTGGATACGCAGTATTTT	CSVGGPLDTQYF
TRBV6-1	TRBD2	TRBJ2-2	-	TGTGCCAGCAGCTCCAGCGGGGGAAACACCGGGGAGCTGTTTTTT	CASSSSGGNTGELFF
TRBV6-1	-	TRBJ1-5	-	TGTGCCAGCAGTGCGCAGGGGAATCAGCCCCAGCATTTT	CASSAQGNQPQHF
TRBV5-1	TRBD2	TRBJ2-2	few	TGCGCCAGCAGCTTGGGGACTAGGAACACCGGGGAGCTGTTTTTT	CASSLGTRNTGELFF
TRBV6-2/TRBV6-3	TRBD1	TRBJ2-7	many	TGTGCCAGCACCGGGACAGGGGGCAACGAGCAGTACTTC	CASTGTGGNEQYF
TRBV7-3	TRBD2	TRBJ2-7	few	TGTGCCAGCAGCTTTGTTCGGGAGGGGAACTACGAGCAGTACTTC	CASSFVREGNYEQYF
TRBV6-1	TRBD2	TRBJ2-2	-	TGTGCCAGCAGTGAACTGGCTAGCGGGAGAATAGGTACCGGGGAGCTGTTTTTT	CASSELASGRIGTGELFF
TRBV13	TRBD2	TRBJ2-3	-	TGTGCCAGCAGCTTGAGGGCTAGCGGGAGGGCAGATACGCAGTATTTT	CASSLRASGRADTQYF
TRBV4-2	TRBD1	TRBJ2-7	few	TGTGCCAGCAGCCAAGAAGGCCAGGGGGCGTCCTCTTTCTCCTACGAGCAGTACTTC	CASSQEGQGASSFSYEQYF
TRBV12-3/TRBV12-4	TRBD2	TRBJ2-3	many	TGTGCCAGCAGTTCCCCCCGGGGGGAAACAGATACGCAGTATTTT	CASSSPRGETDTQYF
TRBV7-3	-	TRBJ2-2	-	TGTGCCAGCAGCTATGGGGCAGGTACCGGGGAGCTGTTTTTT	CASSYGAGTGELFF
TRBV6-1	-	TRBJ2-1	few	TGTGCCACAAACGGGGGCACTGAGCAGTTCTTC	CATNGGTEQFF
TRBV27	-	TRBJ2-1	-	TGTGCCAGCAGTTTAGAGAGGTTGTACAATGAGCAGTTCTTC	CASSLERLYNEQFF
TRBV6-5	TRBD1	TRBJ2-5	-	TGTGCCAGCAGTTACCCACCGGGACAGGGTAGGGAGACCCAGTACTTC	CASSYPPGQGRETQYF
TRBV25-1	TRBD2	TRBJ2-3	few	TGTGCCAGCAGCCTGACAGCGGGGACAGATACGCAGTATTTT	CASSLTAGTDTQYF
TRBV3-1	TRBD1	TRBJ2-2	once	TGTGCCAGCAGCCCGACAGGGTCGTTTAACACCGGGGAGCTGTTTTTT	CASSPTGSFNTGELFF
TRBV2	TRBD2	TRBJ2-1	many	TGTGCCAGCAGTGAAGGTCCAGCGGGAGCATACAATGAGCAGTTCTTC	CASSEGPAGAYNEQFF
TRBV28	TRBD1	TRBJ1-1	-	TGTGCCAGCAGTCCTGGGACAGCCTCTGAAGCTTTCTTT	CASSPGTASEAFF
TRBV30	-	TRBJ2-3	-	TGTGCCTGGAGTGTAGGATATACGCAGTATTTT	CAWSVGYTQYF
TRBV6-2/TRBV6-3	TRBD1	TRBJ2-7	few	TGTGCCAGCAGTTACGGTGGGGGGACAGGTCCCTACGAGCAGTACTTC	CASSYGGGTGPYEQYF
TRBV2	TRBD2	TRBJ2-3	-	TGTGCCAGCAGTGAGGGACTAGCGCAAGATACGCAGTATTTT	CASSEGLAQDTQYF